This T cell receptor beta chain was identified during a study of cytomegalovirus exposure and HLA in healthy donors. Study results and limitations: CMV antigen specificity of three CMV-associated chains was confirmed in vitro. Earlier findings revealed that most TCR beta V segments proved productive either about 90% or about 30% of the time. TRBV6-2, TRBV6-3 and some other V segments were unresolvable in 87-base-pair reads.

The germline gives CDR1 SGHAT, CDR2 FQNNGV. The CDR3 contains 13 residues. V lost 5 bases and J 0 bases, leaving 5 bases between the germline ends. Of note for this clone: Its target is unknown.

This PCR relied on a set of 60 Vbeta primers and 13 Jbeta primers. TCRdb's copy holds only in-frame clones and misses some; the assay was immunoSEQ multiplex PCR. The sample records about 260,000 clones, around 66% being singletons. Material for sequencing was PBMCs. The sequence derives from a female donor in good health and CMV-seronegative. The chain has TRBV11-2 and TRBJ2-4; D unclear. CDR3 in amino acids: CASSPVAKNIQYF. CDR3 bases: TGTGCCAGCAGCCCGGTAGCCAAAAACATTCAGTACTTC.